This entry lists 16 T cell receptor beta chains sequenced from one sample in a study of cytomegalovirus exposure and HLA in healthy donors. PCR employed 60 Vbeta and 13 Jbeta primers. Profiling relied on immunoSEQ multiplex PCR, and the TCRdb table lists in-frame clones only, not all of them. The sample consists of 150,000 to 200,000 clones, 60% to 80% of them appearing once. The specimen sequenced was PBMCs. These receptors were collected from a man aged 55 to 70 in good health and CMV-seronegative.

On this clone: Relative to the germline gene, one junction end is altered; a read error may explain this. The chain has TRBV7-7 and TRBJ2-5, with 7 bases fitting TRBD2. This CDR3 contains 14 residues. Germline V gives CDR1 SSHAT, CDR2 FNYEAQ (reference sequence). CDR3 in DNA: TGTGCTAGCAGCCCAGCGGGGAGCCAAGAGACCCAGTACTTC. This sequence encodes CASSPAGSQETQYF.

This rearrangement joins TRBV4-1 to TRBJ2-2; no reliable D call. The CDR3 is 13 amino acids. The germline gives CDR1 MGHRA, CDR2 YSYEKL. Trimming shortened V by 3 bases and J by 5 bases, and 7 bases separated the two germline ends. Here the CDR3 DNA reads TGCGCCAGCAGCCACGGTTATACCGGGGAGCTGTTTTTT. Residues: CASSHGYTGELFF.

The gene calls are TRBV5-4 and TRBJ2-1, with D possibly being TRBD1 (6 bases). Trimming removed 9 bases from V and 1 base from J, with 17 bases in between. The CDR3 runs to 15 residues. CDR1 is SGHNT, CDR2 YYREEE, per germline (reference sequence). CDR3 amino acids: CATLPQGRSYNEQFF. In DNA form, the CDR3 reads TGTGCCACCCTCCCGCAGGGGCGGTCCTACAATGAGCAGTTCTTC.

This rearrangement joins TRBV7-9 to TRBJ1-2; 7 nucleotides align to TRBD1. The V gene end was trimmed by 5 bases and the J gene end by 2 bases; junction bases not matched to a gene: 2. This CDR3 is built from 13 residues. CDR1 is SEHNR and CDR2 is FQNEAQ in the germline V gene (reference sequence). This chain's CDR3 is CASSPTGNYGYTF. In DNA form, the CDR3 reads TGTGCCAGCAGCCCGACAGGGAACTATGGCTACACCTTC.

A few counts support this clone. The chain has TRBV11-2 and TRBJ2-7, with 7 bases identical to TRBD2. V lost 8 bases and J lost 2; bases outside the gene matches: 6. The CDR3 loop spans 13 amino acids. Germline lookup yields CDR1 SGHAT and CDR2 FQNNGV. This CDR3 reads CASSGLGPYEQYF. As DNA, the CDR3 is TGTGCCAGCTCCGGACTAGGACCCTACGAGCAGTACTTC.

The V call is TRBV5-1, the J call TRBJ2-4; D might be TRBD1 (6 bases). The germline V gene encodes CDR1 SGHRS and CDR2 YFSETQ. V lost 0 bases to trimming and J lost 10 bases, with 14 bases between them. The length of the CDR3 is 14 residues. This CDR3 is CASSLVTGLDIQYF. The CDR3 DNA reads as TGCGCCAGCAGCTTGGTGACAGGTTTAGATATTCAGTACTTC. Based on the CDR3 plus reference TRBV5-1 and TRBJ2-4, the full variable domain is KAGVTQTPRYLIKTRGQQVTLSCSPISGHRSVSWYQQTPGQGLQFLFEYFSETQRNKGNFPGRFSGRQFSNSRSEMNVSTLELGDSALYLCASSLVTGLDIQYFGAGTRLSVL.

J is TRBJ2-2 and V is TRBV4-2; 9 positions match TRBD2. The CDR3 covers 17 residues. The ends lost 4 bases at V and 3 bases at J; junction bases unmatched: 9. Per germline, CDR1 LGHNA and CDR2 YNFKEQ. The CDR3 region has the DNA TGTGCCAGCAGCCCGATAATAGCGGGAGCGCACACCGGGGAGCTGTTTTTT. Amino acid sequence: CASSPIIAGAHTGELFF.

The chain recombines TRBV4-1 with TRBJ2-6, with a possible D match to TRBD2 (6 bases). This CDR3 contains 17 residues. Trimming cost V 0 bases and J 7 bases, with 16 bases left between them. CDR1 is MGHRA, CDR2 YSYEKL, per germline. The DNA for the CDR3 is TGCGCCAGCAGCCAAGAGTACGGGGGTAATACAGCCAACGTCCTGACTTTC. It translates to CASSQEYGGNTANVLTF.

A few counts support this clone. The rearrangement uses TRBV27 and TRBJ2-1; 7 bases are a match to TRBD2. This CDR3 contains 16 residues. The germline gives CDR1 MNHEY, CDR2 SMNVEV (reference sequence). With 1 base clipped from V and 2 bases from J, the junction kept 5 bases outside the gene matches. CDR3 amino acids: CASSLLAGVTYNEQFF. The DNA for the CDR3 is TGTGCCAGCAGTTTATTGGCGGGAGTAACCTACAATGAGCAGTTCTTC.

CDR3 DNA sequence: TGTGCCAGCAGCTTTTTATCGTACGAGCAGTACTTC. Translating gives CASSFLSYEQYF. The chain combines TRBV13 with TRBJ2-7; D is undetermined. Germline lookup yields CDR1 PRHDT and CDR2 FYEKMQ (reference sequence). The V gene lost 3 bases and the J gene lost 4 bases, with 7 bases spanning the gap. This CDR3 is built from 12 residues.

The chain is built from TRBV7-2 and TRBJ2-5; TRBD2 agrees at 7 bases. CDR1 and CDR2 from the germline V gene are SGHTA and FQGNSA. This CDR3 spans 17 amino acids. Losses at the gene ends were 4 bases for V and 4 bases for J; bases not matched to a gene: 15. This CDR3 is CASSSPWEGLVGETQYF. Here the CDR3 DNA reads TGTGCCAGCAGCTCCCCGTGGGAGGGCCTGGTTGGAGAGACCCAGTACTTC.

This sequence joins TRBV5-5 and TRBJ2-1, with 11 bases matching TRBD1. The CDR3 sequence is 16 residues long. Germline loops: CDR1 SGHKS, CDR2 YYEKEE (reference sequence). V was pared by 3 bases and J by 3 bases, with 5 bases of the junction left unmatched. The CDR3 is CASSYPGTGGYNEQFF. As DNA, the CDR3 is TGTGCCAGCAGCTACCCCGGGACAGGGGGCTACAATGAGCAGTTCTTC. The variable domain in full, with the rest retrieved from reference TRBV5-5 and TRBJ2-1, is DAGVTQSPTHLIKTRGQQVTLRCSPISGHKSVSWYQQVLGQGPQFIFQYYEKEERGRGNFPDRFSARQFPNYSSELNVNALLLGDSALYLCASSYPGTGGYNEQFFGPGTRLTVL.

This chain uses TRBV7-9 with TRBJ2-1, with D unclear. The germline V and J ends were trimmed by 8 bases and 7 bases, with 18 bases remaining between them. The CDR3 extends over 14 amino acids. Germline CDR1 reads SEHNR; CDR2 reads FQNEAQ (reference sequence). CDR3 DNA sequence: TGTGCCAGCGGTGCCCGGATCACTACGAATGAGCAGTTCTTC. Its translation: CASGARITTNEQFF.

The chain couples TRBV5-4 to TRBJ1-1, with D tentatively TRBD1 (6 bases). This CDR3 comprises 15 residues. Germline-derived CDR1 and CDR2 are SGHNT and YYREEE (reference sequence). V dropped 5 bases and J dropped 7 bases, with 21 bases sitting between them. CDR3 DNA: TGTGCCAGCAGGTCAGACAGGACGGGGCAATATGAAGCTTTCTTT. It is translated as CASRSDRTGQYEAFF.

Here the CDR3 reads CASSLDLAGFEQFF. The CDR3 coding sequence is TGTGCCAGCAGCTTGGATCTAGCGGGGTTTGAGCAGTTCTTC. The J gene is TRBJ2-1, the V gene TRBV5-6; 9 bases map to TRBD2. V shed 0 bases, J shed 9 bases, and the junction held 4 bases outside the gene matches. Germline V gene lookup returns CDR1 SGHDT and CDR2 YYEEEE. This CDR3 is 14 amino acids long.

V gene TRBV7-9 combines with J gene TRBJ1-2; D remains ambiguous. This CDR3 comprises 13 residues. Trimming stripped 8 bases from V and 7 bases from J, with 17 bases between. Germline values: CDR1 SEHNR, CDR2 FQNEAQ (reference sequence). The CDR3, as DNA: TGTGCCAGCCGCGGGCCCCCGGGTCGTGGCTACACCTTC. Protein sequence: CASRGPPGRGYTF.